The 26 T cell receptor beta chains reported below all come from one sample, sequenced in a study of response to subunit inactivated influenza vaccine. TCRdb reprocessed the RT-PCR reads with MiXCR, giving one entry per CDR3 protein. The sample yields about 190,000 distinct CDR3 sequences, around 15% seen once. Specimen: CD8+ T cells sorted from PBMCs, collected roughly 5 days after vaccination. The receptors were gathered from a middle-aged man who received an inactivated influenza vaccine.

The gene calls are TRBV4-3 and TRBJ1-1; D is unresolved. The CDR3 contains 18 residues. Germline CDR1 is LGHNA and CDR2 is YSLEER. Trimming took off 3 bases at V and 0 bases at J, with 20 bases between the two ends. CDR3: CASSQSTYLLGLNTEAFF. DNA of the CDR3: TGCGCCAGCAGCCAGAGTACCTACCTGCTCGGGTTGAACACTGAAGCTTTCTTT.

The genes are TRBV7-9 and TRBJ1-1; tentative D call: TRBD1 (6 bases). V was cut by 5 bases and J by 0 bases, with 13 bases left in between. This CDR3 spans 15 amino acids. Germline V gene lookup returns CDR1 SEHNR and CDR2 FQNEAQ (reference sequence). This CDR3 reads CASSPLWGLNTEAFF. CDR3 coding DNA: TGTGCCAGCAGCCCGCTCTGGGGGCTGAACACTGAAGCTTTCTTT.

This chain uses TRBV4-3 with TRBJ2-1; unclear D gene. Trimming left V 0 bases short and J 0 bases short, with 12 bases between. Looked up from germline, CDR1 is LGHNA and CDR2 is YSLEER. The CDR3 is 17 residues long. This CDR3 is CASSQDVGRVSYNEQFF. In nucleotides, the CDR3 is TGCGCCAGCAGCCAAGATGTAGGGCGAGTCTCCTACAATGAGCAGTTCTTC.

This clonotype showed up just a few times. This CDR3 is CASSLVSTRNEQFF. The CDR3 coding sequence is TGTGCCAGCAGCTTAGTTTCGACCAGGAATGAGCAGTTCTTC. J is TRBJ2-1 and V is TRBV7-9; D call uncertain. Trimming took off 1 base at V and 7 bases at J, with 11 bases between the two ends. This CDR3 region has 14 residues. Germline V gene lookup returns CDR1 SEHNR and CDR2 FQNEAQ (reference sequence).

V and J are TRBV29-1 and TRBJ2-2, with D tentatively TRBD2 (6 bases). The V gene's germline CDR1 is SQVTM and CDR2 ANQGSEA. CDR3 length equals 14 residues. The germline V and J ends were trimmed by 3 bases and 0 bases, with 8 bases remaining between them. CDR3 in amino acids: CSVDGGSNTGELFF. CDR3 bases: TGCAGCGTTGACGGGGGATCGAACACCGGGGAGCTGTTTTTT.

In this sample, this clonotype turned up once. The rearrangement joins TRBV2 to TRBJ2-3, with 9 bases matching TRBD2. Germline V gives CDR1 SNHLY, CDR2 FYNNEI. V shed 6 bases, J shed 4 bases, and the junction held 5 bases outside the gene matches. This CDR3 comprises 14 residues. CDR3 region: CASRASGGPDTQYF. The CDR3 DNA sequence: TGTGCCAGCAGGGCGAGCGGGGGGCCAGATACGCAGTATTTT.

This clonotype was found a few times. This sequence joins TRBV7-7 and TRBJ2-2, with D perhaps TRBD2 (5 bases). The CDR3 runs 13 residues. With 0 bases removed from V and 9 bases from J, the gap between germline ends came to 8 bases. Germline V gives CDR1 SSHAT, CDR2 FNYEAQ (reference sequence). The CDR3, as DNA: TGTGCCAGCAGCTTAGCAGGGAGTTGGGAGCTGTTTTTT. Translating it yields CASSLAGSWELFF. Combining the CDR3 with reference TRBV7-7 and TRBJ2-2 gives the whole variable domain GAGVSQSPRYKVTKRGQDVTLRCDPISSHATLYWYQQALGQGPEFLTYFNYEAQPDKSGLPSDRFSAERPEGSISTLTIQRTEQRDSAMYRCASSLAGSWELFFGEGSRLTVL.

This clonotype has just a few counts. The V gene is TRBV28, the J gene TRBJ2-7; D remains ambiguous. This CDR3 is built from 13 residues. V lost 3 bases to trimming and J lost 4 bases, with 10 bases between them. CDR1 and CDR2 (germline): MDHEN, SYDVKM. Here the CDR3 DNA reads TGTGCCAGCAGTTTTTTTAGTCGGTACGAGCAGTACTTC. Its translation: CASSFFSRYEQYF.

This clonotype was counted between two and nine times. The rearrangement joins TRBV28 to TRBJ2-7, with 10 nucleotides matching TRBD2. The germline CDR1 and CDR2 sequences are MDHEN and SYDVKM. The CDR3 has 18 amino acids. V trimming: 2 bases; J trimming: 0 bases; junction bases outside the gene matches: 10. This CDR3 is CASSLSLAGAKSSYEQYF. CDR3 coding DNA: TGTGCCAGCAGTTTAAGTCTAGCGGGGGCCAAGAGCTCCTACGAGCAGTACTTC.

This clonotype has more than one count but fewer than ten. The gene calls are TRBV6-2 or TRBV6-3 and TRBJ1-1, with 9 nucleotides matching TRBD1. The germline gives CDR1 MNHEY, CDR2 SVGEGT. CDR3 length: 14 amino acids. V dropped 5 bases and J dropped 5; count of bases not matched to a gene: 6. The CDR3 nucleotides read TGTGCCAGCAGTCCAAACAGGGGGCGAACTGAAGCTTTCTTT. Translated: CASSPNRGRTEAFF.

DNA of the CDR3: TGTGCCAGCAGTGGATGGGGTTCCGGGACCTTCCAAGAGACCCAGTACTTC. Translation: CASSGWGSGTFQETQYF. This sequence joins TRBV6-1 and TRBJ2-5, with D perhaps being TRBD1 or TRBD2 (5 bases each). Germline CDR1 and CDR2: MNHNS and SASEGT. V lost 4 bases to trimming and J lost 1 base, with 19 bases between them. The CDR3 extends over 17 amino acids.

The chain uses TRBV7-8 and TRBJ2-5; 7 bases map to TRBD2. The CDR3 length is 16 residues. The germline gives CDR1 SGHVS, CDR2 FQNEAQ. The junction had 8 bases not matched to a gene; V was cut back by 4 bases and J by 0 bases. This CDR3 is CASSWKDLADQETQYF. The CDR3 nucleotides read TGTGCCAGCAGCTGGAAGGATCTAGCGGACCAAGAGACCCAGTACTTC.

Only a few counts were recorded for this clonotype. The gene calls are TRBV12-3 or TRBV12-4 and TRBJ2-7; TRBD2 matches 9 bases. The CDR3 extends over 17 amino acids. Germline trimming cut 6 bases from V and 3 bases from J; bases unmatched to any gene: 15. CDR3 in DNA: TGTGCCAGCAGCCTAGGGGTTTCGAGACTAGCGGACTACGAGCAGTACTTC. This translates into CASSLGVSRLADYEQYF.

The J gene is TRBJ2-3, the V gene TRBV7-9; the D gene is possibly TRBD2 (6 bases). The CDR3 extends over 13 amino acids. The germline CDR1 and CDR2 sequences are SEHNR and FQNEAQ (reference sequence). V was clipped by 11 bases and J by 2 bases, with 14 bases between them. The chain's CDR3 is CAGGSGHTDTQYF. In nucleotides, the CDR3 is TGTGCCGGGGGTAGCGGACACACAGATACGCAGTATTTT.

The rearrangement uses TRBV12-3 or TRBV12-4 and TRBJ2-3, with a possible D match to TRBD2 (6 bases). V gave up 3 bases and J gave up 3 bases, with 13 bases separating them. The CDR3 sequence is 15 residues long. The CDR3: CASSFRGRGTDTQYF. CDR3 sequence (DNA): TGTGCCAGCAGTTTTCGGGGGAGAGGTACAGATACGCAGTATTTT.

This clonotype was observed a handful of times. The rearrangement links TRBV3-1 to TRBJ1-2; maybe TRBD1 (5 bases). V was cut by 1 base and J by 4 bases, with 13 bases left in between. The CDR3 consists of 15 residues. Germline V gene data show CDR1 as LGHDT and CDR2 as YNNKEL (reference sequence). The chain's CDR3 is CASSQGSGGGYGYTF. As DNA, the CDR3 is TGTGCCAGCAGCCAAGGATCGGGGGGAGGCTATGGCTACACCTTC.

The sample holds many counts of this clonotype. This chain links TRBV6-2 or TRBV6-3 with TRBJ2-1; either TRBD1 or TRBD2 may supply D (6 bases each). The length of the CDR3 is 20 residues. V was shortened by 2 bases and J by 7 bases, with 30 bases between the two germline ends. Per the germline V gene, CDR1 is MNHEY and CDR2 is SVGEGT. This CDR3 reads CASSYPRSYTGGVVKNEQFF. The CDR3 DNA follows: TGTGCCAGCAGTTACCCCCGCTCATATACCGGGGGCGTTGTAAAGAATGAGCAGTTCTTC.

The chain links TRBV3-1 to TRBJ2-5; D is unresolved. From germline, CDR1 is LGHDT and CDR2 YNNKEL (reference sequence). CDR3 size: 15 residues. Deletions cut 3 bases from V and 5 bases from J, with 16 bases between. The CDR3 region is CASSQRTLGPETQYF. CDR3 nucleotide sequence: TGTGCCAGCAGCCAGAGGACGTTGGGCCCCGAGACCCAGTACTTC.

V is TRBV7-6 and J is TRBJ2-4; D perhaps matches TRBD1 (7 bases). Germline V CDR1 and CDR2: SGHVS, FNYEAQ. Trimming took off 1 base at V and 0 bases at J, with 16 bases between the two ends. This CDR3 has 18 residues. For the CDR3, the DNA is TGTGCCAGCAGCTTAGGGGCGGCGGGACAGCTAGCCAAAAACATTCAGTACTTC. Translated, it gives CASSLGAAGQLAKNIQYF.

This clonotype was picked up a small number of times. The J gene is TRBJ2-2, the V gene TRBV11-1, with 15 bases fitting TRBD2. V was pared by 1 base and J by 1 base, with 10 bases of the junction left unmatched. CDR3 length: 21 amino acids. CDR1 SGHAT and CDR2 FQDESV come from the germline V gene (reference sequence). The chain's CDR3 is CASSLEFRTSGRDENTGELFF. CDR3 nucleotides: TGTGCCAGCAGCTTAGAGTTTCGGACTAGCGGGAGGGACGAGAACACCGGGGAGCTGTTTTTT.

This chain connects TRBV2 to TRBJ2-6; a weak D match, TRBD2 (6 bases). V was trimmed by 4 bases and J by 0 bases, leaving 7 bases between them. The CDR3 is made up of 15 amino acids. Per the germline V gene, CDR1 is SNHLY and CDR2 is FYNNEI. The CDR3 reads CASSGGVSGANVLTF. The CDR3 nucleotides read TGTGCCAGCAGTGGCGGGGTCTCTGGGGCCAACGTCCTGACTTTC.

The gene calls are TRBV11-2 and TRBJ2-1; D gene ambiguous. CDR1 and CDR2 (germline): SGHAT, FQNNGV. The CDR3 runs to 12 residues. V lost 4 bases, J lost 9 bases, and 10 bases lay in between. CDR3 region: CASSSISLEQFF. The DNA for the CDR3 is TGTGCCAGCAGCTCGATAAGTCTTGAGCAGTTCTTC.

There are a few counts of this clonotype. The chain has TRBV6-5 and TRBJ1-4, with no clear D. Germline V CDR1 and CDR2: MNHEY, SVGAGI. V lost 2 bases and J 3 bases, leaving 10 bases between the germline ends. The CDR3 covers 15 residues. In nucleotides, the CDR3 is TGTGCCAGCAGTTACACGACCGCGGCTAATGAAAAACTGTTTTTT. Protein: CASSYTTAANEKLFF.

This clonotype has only one observation. The rearrangement uses TRBV3-1 and TRBJ2-7; no clear D. Per the germline V gene, CDR1 is LGHDT and CDR2 is YNNKEL (reference sequence). The CDR3 runs to 13 residues. V was clipped by 1 base and J by 6 bases, with 10 bases between them. The CDR3 nucleotides read TGTGCCAGCAGCCAAGCTGGCGCAATCGAGCAGTACTTC. This codes for CASSQAGAIEQYF.

This clonotype was counted between two and nine times. The chain carries TRBV29-1 and TRBJ2-4, with 10 bases lining up with TRBD1. The CDR3 has 13 amino acids. Looked up from germline, CDR1 is SQVTM and CDR2 is ANQGSEA. V was pared by 4 bases and J by 7 bases, with 4 bases of the junction left unmatched. The CDR3 DNA reads TGCAGCGTTGGGGACAGGGGACTGAACATTCAGTACTTC. This codes for CSVGDRGLNIQYF.

This clonotype was picked up a small number of times. This chain connects TRBV14 to TRBJ2-1; no firm D call. CDR1 and CDR2 (germline): SGHDN, FVKESK. The CDR3 extends over 14 amino acids. The V and J ends lost 0 bases and 10 bases respectively, with 13 bases between them. The CDR3 sequence is CASSQDLRPREQFF. The CDR3 region has the DNA TGTGCCAGCAGCCAAGATCTCCGGCCCAGGGAGCAGTTCTTC.